This is a list of T cell receptor beta chains from one sample in a study of monozygotic twins with inflammatory bowel disease. TCRdb reprocessed the 5' RACE reads and reports one entry per CDR3 protein, with no DNA. The sample has about 380,000 distinct CDR3 sequences. Sequencing used blood. Receptors originate from a human donor with ulcerative colitis or Crohn's disease, or a healthy co-twin of an affected twin (not recorded which). Both conserved end residues are part of each CDR3. The order of the fields is V gene, J gene, CDR3 protein.

>TRBV7-9|TRBJ1-3
CASSSTGNTIYF
>TRBV29-1|TRBJ2-3
CSAAGRNTDTQYF
>TRBV4-3|TRBJ2-7
CASSQALRGRSYEQYF
>TRBV20-1|TRBJ2-3
CSAKRRDTQYF
>TRBV30|TRBJ2-7
CAWSPPGTGVSYEQYF
>TRBV20-1|TRBJ2-7
CSARSFPFSYEQYF
>TRBV7-6|TRBJ1-4
CASSPTGTGGEKLFF
>TRBV7-2|TRBJ2-7
CASSLAGTITYEQYF
>TRBV20-1|TRBJ2-7
CSAPHPSQREQYF
>TRBV12-3/TRBV12-4|TRBJ2-3
CASSFPERAYTDTQYF
>TRBV18|TRBJ2-1
CASSPFLFYEGDFYNEQFF
>TRBV19|TRBJ1-5
CASSSLHTGPNQPQHF
>TRBV12-3/TRBV12-4|TRBJ1-2
CASSSAAGALTIFGYTF